The 32 T cell receptor beta chains given below trace back to one sample, sequenced in a study of CXCR3-negative and CXCR3-positive naive CD8 T cells. Overall study results and limits: Against CXCR3-negative naive cells, CXCR3-positive naive cells showed more hydrophobic TRB CDR3s.

No antigen has been assigned to these receptors. All TRB cDNA libraries came from 5' RACE performed with UMI labels. TCRdb re-called the 5' RACE reads and shows each CDR3 protein once, DNA omitted. The sample's table shows about 140,000 distinct CDR3 sequences. Sample: naive CXCR3+ CD8+ T cells from blood. Subset indicated: CD45RO-CCR7+CD27+CD95- naive CD8+ T cells expressing CXCR3 (TNR3+). The receptors shown here come from a human donor in good health. Some clones in this sample may be carry-over from other donors' samples.

This CDR3 reads CVSSPLREETDTQYF. The chain couples TRBV28 to TRBJ2-3; the TRBD1 assignment by TCRdb is unverifiable without DNA. The CDR3 covers 15 residues. Per the germline V gene, CDR1 is MDHEN and CDR2 is SYDVKM.

The chain combines TRBV4-1 with TRBJ2-1; TCRdb selects TRBD1, and the lack of DNA leaves this call unchecked. From germline, CDR1 is MGHRA and CDR2 YSYEKL. This CDR3 has 21 residues. This chain's CDR3 is CASSPLWVQHRSSWRHNEQFF.

The gene calls are TRBV9 and TRBJ2-7; the D call from TCRdb, TRBD1, cannot be confirmed without DNA. The germline V gene has CDR1 SGDLS and CDR2 YYNGEE. The CDR3 is 15 residues long. CDR3 sequence: CASSVVSDGTYEQYF.

The CDR3 here is CAATGTGTPDTQYF. The gene calls are TRBV10-2 and TRBJ2-3; TCRdb's D gene call, TRBD1, goes unchecked for lack of DNA. CDR1 and CDR2 from the germline V gene are WSHSY and SAAADI. The CDR3 totals 14 residues.

V gene TRBV7-7 combines with J gene TRBJ1-5; there is no DNA to check the TCRdb D call of TRBD1. This CDR3 is 15 amino acids long. CDR1 is SSHAT, CDR2 FNYEAQ, per germline (reference sequence). CDR3 protein: CASSLDRNSNQPQHF.

The chain couples TRBV6-5 to TRBJ2-5; TCRdb returns TRBD2, unconfirmable since there is no DNA. The length of the CDR3 is 18 residues. The germline V gene encodes CDR1 MNHEY and CDR2 SVGAGI. CDR3 region: CASSYAGLAGGLQETQYF.

V and J are TRBV10-3 and TRBJ2-7; TCRdb calls TRBD1, which cannot be checked without DNA. The CDR3 covers 14 residues. CDR1 and CDR2 (germline): ENHRY, SYGVKD. CDR3 residues: CAISETGTTYEQYF.

The chain uses TRBV5-1 and TRBJ2-1; TCRdb proposes TRBD2, but this gene call is untestable without DNA. Germline V CDR1 and CDR2: SGHRS, YFSETQ. The CDR3 length is 16 residues. The CDR3 protein is CASSLHFPAGVYEQFF.

V gene TRBV20-1 combines with J gene TRBJ2-1; the TRBD1 assignment by TCRdb is unverifiable without DNA. The V gene's germline CDR1 is DFQATT and CDR2 SNEGSKA (reference sequence). The CDR3 extends over 19 amino acids. The CDR3 sequence is CSATGTDDANPISYNEQFF.

The chain uses TRBV27 and TRBJ1-4. Looked up from germline, CDR1 is MNHEY and CDR2 is SMNVEV (reference sequence). There are 17 residues in the CDR3. CDR3 protein: CASSSLDPLGRYEKLFF.

The V call is TRBV7-3, the J call TRBJ2-1; TCRdb's D call, TRBD1, is unchecked because there is no DNA. The length of the CDR3 is 13 residues. Germline V CDR1 and CDR2: SGHTA, FQGTGA. CDR3 region: CASSITGGGEQFF.

CDR3: CASSSWGGRGSSYNEQFF. The rearrangement links TRBV7-9 to TRBJ2-1; TCRdb's D gene call, TRBD1, goes unchecked for lack of DNA. CDR3 length: 18 residues. CDR1 SEHNR and CDR2 FQNEAQ come from the germline V gene (reference sequence).

This CDR3 reads CASSLTSGYNEQFF. The gene calls are TRBV7-9 and TRBJ2-1; TCRdb calls TRBD2, which cannot be checked without DNA. This CDR3 is built from 14 residues. The germline CDR1 and CDR2 sequences are SEHNR and FQNEAQ (reference sequence).

The chain couples TRBV4-2 to TRBJ2-7. The germline V gene has CDR1 LGHNA and CDR2 YNFKEQ. The CDR3 spans 14 residues. The CDR3 protein is CASSQLQLSYEQYF.

The chain carries TRBV21-1 and TRBJ2-7; TCRdb returns TRBD2, unconfirmable since there is no DNA. TRBV21-1 is labeled a pseudogene. The CDR3 runs to 16 residues. CDR3 protein: CASSNPRGGCFYEQYF.

The chain employs TRBV2 and TRBJ2-3; as DNA is missing, the TRBD2 call by TCRdb cannot be tested. Germline V lookup: CDR1 SNHLY, CDR2 FYNNEI. CDR3 length equals 15 residues. The CDR3 here is CASRLTSGSTDTQYF.

The rearrangement uses TRBV12-3 or TRBV12-4 and TRBJ2-3. The CDR3 sequence is 18 residues long. The CDR3 sequence is CASSLAEVVYAGADTQYF.

The gene calls are TRBV7-9 and TRBJ2-1; TCRdb indicates TRBD1, and absent DNA this call remains unverified. CDR1 and CDR2 (germline): SEHNR, FQNEAQ (reference sequence). The length of the CDR3 is 16 residues. CDR3 protein: CASSPAGQGTYNEQFF.

V usage is TRBV28 and J usage is TRBJ2-1; TCRdb proposes TRBD2, but this gene call is untestable without DNA. This CDR3 is 16 amino acids long. CDR1 and CDR2 from the germline V gene are MDHEN and SYDVKM. The CDR3 loop is CASSPSTSGRYNEQFF. Drawing the rest from reference TRBV28 and TRBJ2-1, the complete variable domain is DVKVTQSSRYLVKRTGEKVFLECVQDMDHENMFWYRQDPGLGLRLIYFSYDVKMKEKGDIPEGYSVSREKKERFSLILESASTNQTSMYLCASSPSTSGRYNEQFFGPGTRLTVL.

The rearrangement uses TRBV19 and TRBJ2-7; lacking DNA, the TRBD1 call made by TCRdb goes unchecked. Germline-derived CDR1 and CDR2 are LNHDA and SQIVND (reference sequence). This CDR3 contains 12 residues. The CDR3 protein is CASGTGAYEQYF. The full variable domain, its missing parts supplied by reference TRBV19 and TRBJ2-7, is DGGITQSPKYLFRKEGQNVTLSCEQNLNHDAMYWYRQDPGQGLRLIYYSQIVNDFQKGDIAEGYSVSREKKESFPLTVTSAQKNPTAFYLCASGTGAYEQYFGPGTRLTVT.

This chain uses TRBV28 with TRBJ1-2; the D gene TCRdb calls, TRBD1, cannot be checked with no DNA. Germline V gene lookup returns CDR1 MDHEN and CDR2 SYDVKM. This CDR3 has 17 amino acids. This CDR3 is CASSSRDRGLTNYGYTF.

The rearrangement joins TRBV21-1 to TRBJ2-5; TCRdb's D call of TRBD1 is untestable without DNA. TRBV21-1 is marked as a pseudogene. CDR3 length equals 18 residues. CDR3 sequence: CASGSRTGGQAGQETQYF.

The chain joins TRBV11-2 to TRBJ2-3; TCRdb lists TRBD1, though no DNA is available to test this call. In germline, CDR1 is SGHAT, CDR2 FQNNGV. CDR3 size: 14 residues. CDR3 amino acids: CASSSGGATDTQYF.

The chain couples TRBV2 to TRBJ2-7; TCRdb designates TRBD1, a call that cannot be tested without DNA. Germline loops: CDR1 SNHLY, CDR2 FYNNEI. The CDR3 contains 15 residues. CDR3 residues: CASSDRDGASYEQYF.

This chain uses TRBV7-9 with TRBJ2-7; the TRBD1 assignment by TCRdb is unverifiable without DNA. Germline assignment: CDR1 SEHNR and CDR2 FQNEAQ (reference sequence). The CDR3 extends over 14 amino acids. CDR3: CASSPRGGHYEQYF.

V and J are TRBV7-9 and TRBJ2-3; TCRdb's D call of TRBD1 is untestable without DNA. The CDR3 contains 14 residues. CDR1 SEHNR and CDR2 FQNEAQ come from the germline V gene (reference sequence). CDR3 protein: CASSWEGAADTQYF.

The gene calls are TRBV7-8 and TRBJ2-7. The CDR3 extends over 13 amino acids. CDR1 is SGHVS and CDR2 is FQNEAQ in the germline V gene. The CDR3 loop is CASSLLTSNEQYF.

The CDR3 region is CASSTWGNYGYTF. The rearrangement links TRBV27 to TRBJ1-2. Germline V gene data show CDR1 as MNHEY and CDR2 as SMNVEV (reference sequence). The CDR3 is 13 amino acids.

This chain joins TRBV3-1 and TRBJ1-6; TCRdb lists TRBD1, though no DNA is available to test this call. The germline CDR1 and CDR2 sequences are LGHDT and YNNKEL (reference sequence). The CDR3 is made up of 16 amino acids. The CDR3 sequence is CASSQEGAAFYPPLHF.

The J gene is TRBJ2-1, the V gene TRBV12-3 or TRBV12-4. This CDR3 has 13 amino acids. This CDR3 reads CASSLSNYNEQFF.

V and J are TRBV21-1 and TRBJ1-6; as DNA is missing, the TRBD1 call by TCRdb cannot be tested. TRBV21-1 is deemed a pseudogene. The CDR3 consists of 13 residues. CDR3 sequence reads: CASIAGSKFTLHF.

The rearrangement links TRBV5-1 to TRBJ1-1. Germline-derived CDR1 and CDR2 are SGHRS and YFSETQ. The CDR3 is made up of 14 amino acids. CDR3: CASSLDSIGTEAFF. Filled out from reference TRBV5-1 and TRBJ1-1, the complete variable domain reads KAGVTQTPRYLIKTRGQQVTLSCSPISGHRSVSWYQQTPGQGLQFLFEYFSETQRNKGNFPGRFSGRQFSNSRSEMNVSTLELGDSALYLCASSLDSIGTEAFFGQGTRLTVV.